This T cell receptor beta chain comes out of a study of Graves' ophthalmopathy and Graves' hyperthyroidism (dated by TCRdb to the late 2010s). About the full investigation: Hyperthyroidism was considered stable if no progression to ophthalmopathy occurred within 18 months of follow-up. In total, around 140 blood samples were TCR-sequenced: roughly 45 ophthalmopathy, some 72 hyperthyroidism and about 17 hyperthyroidism-to-ophthalmopathy patients. TCR beta repertoire signatures were used to distinguish Graves' ophthalmopathy from Graves' hyperthyroidism and to predict progression to ophthalmopathy. After sampling, hyperthyroidism patients received methimazole starting at 30 mg daily, and ophthalmopathy patients received high-dose intravenous methylprednisolone. An independent validation cohort was composed of 18 hyperthyroidism patients and 17 patients who later progressed from hyperthyroidism to ophthalmopathy. In over five hyperthyroidism patients, T-cell repertoires of thyroid tissue and blood were compared. To explore V-J signatures that distinguish ophthalmopathy from hyperthyroidism, a discovery set of 100 patients was enrolled, made up of around 44 with ophthalmopathy and under 65 with stable hyperthyroidism. What the work shows at the level of the full study, not this receptor alone: Most of the expanded thyroid clonotypes with a frequency above 0.001 were also detected in blood, and it was suggested that the thyroid immune response may be reflected by blood repertoires. In validation, the model predicted ophthalmopathy progression with about 64% sensitivity and around 72% specificity; 12 predicted patients were CT-confirmed with GO in a median of roughly 6.8 months. Ophthalmopathy was separated from stable hyperthyroidism by the 13-signature model with around 89% sensitivity and approximately 84% specificity in cross-validation and with 80%/75% in the test set. No statistical method was used to predetermine the sample size, and group allocation was not hidden from the investigators.

This clonotype was detected a few times. The clone's antigen remains unknown. No qualities accompany the bases; no much larger clone lies one base away. According to the germline V gene (reference sequence), CDR1 reads LNHDA and CDR2 reads SQIVND. Trimming costs V 0 bases and J 0 bases, and their ends lie 8 bases apart. From cysteine to phenylalanine, the CDR3 is 15 amino acids long. Just the 45-base CDR3 DNA is kept, in frame starting at base 1. TCR beta CDR3 regions were amplified from RNA transcripts for repertoire sequencing. A first-round RT-PCR used HTBI primers with the Qiagen OneStep RT-PCR kit, followed by a second-round multiplex PCR, size selection and purification. Libraries were sequenced on an Illumina HiSeq2000 using paired-end 100 bp reads. In the original analysis: SOAPnuke was used to process the reads, throwing out any read that had adapters, had uncalled bases, had a mean Phred below 15, or lacked an exact constant-primer or identifier match. High-quality paired reads were merged with COPE v1.2.5. Unique nucleotide sequences were defined as clonotypes and aligned to IMGT TRB V, D and J references using MiTCR v1.1. The analysis was limited to V-J combinations with a frequency above 0.0001, which together covered approximately 99% of repertoires. A TCR clonal expansion and chaos score per V-J combination was defined as the ratio of F50 clonal expansion to chaos observed in the TCRdist matrix. Welch's t-statistics and random forest were used to reduce the features to some 13 V-J combinations, which were then used as input to a naive Bayes classifier. The similarity between thyroid and blood repertoires was quantified using the Morisita-Horn index. TCRdb took the public reads, trimmed them with fastp at Q25, ran MiXCR for clone calling and kept in-frame beta chains. Rows merge per CDR3 protein into single entries with the most common DNA and genes. TCRdb, not the original authors, processed these V and J calls. For this sample the table gives over a million distinct CDR3 sequences, of which less than 45% were detected only once. The biggest ten clones account for 11% of the sample.

Hyperthyroidism patients were newly diagnosed, were aged 18 to 65 years, and had a disease duration under 2 months. Patients were excluded if they had other autoimmune diseases, uncontrolled infections, pregnancy or lactation. Diagnosis relied on clinical symptoms, serum thyroxine, TRAb, thyroid ultrasound and orbital computed tomography. Total RNA was extracted using Trizol reagent, and RNA quality was checked on an Agilent 2100 Bioanalyzer. This TCR was recovered from an adult man with Graves' hyperthyroidism. The chain joins TRBV19 to TRBJ2-5, with the D gene too uncertain to name. The sample was peripheral blood or thyroid tissue (not recorded which). The nucleotide sequence reads as follows: TGTGCCAGTAGTATAGATCCGGGTTACCAAGAGACCCAGTACTTC. Its amino acids are CASSIDPGYQETQYF.